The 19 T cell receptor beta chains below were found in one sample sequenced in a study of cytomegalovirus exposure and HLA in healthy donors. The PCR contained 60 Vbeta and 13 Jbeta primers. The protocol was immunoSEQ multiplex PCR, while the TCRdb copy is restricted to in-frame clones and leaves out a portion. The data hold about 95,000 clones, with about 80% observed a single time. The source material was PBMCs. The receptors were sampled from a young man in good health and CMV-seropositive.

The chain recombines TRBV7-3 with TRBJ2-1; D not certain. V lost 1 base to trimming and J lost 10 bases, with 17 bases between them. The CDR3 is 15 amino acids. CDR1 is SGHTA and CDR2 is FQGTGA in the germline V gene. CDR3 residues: CASSLSPWVAGEQFF. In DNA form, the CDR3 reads TGTGCCAGCAGCTTAAGTCCCTGGGTAGCTGGGGAGCAGTTCTTC.

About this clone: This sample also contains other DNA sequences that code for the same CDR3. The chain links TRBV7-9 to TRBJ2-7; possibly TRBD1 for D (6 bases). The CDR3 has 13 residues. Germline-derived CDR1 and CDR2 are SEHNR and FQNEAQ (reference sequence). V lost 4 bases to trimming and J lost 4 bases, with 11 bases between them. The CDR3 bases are TGTGCCAGCAGCTCCCCCCAGGGGTACGAGCAGTACTTC. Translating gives CASSSPQGYEQYF.

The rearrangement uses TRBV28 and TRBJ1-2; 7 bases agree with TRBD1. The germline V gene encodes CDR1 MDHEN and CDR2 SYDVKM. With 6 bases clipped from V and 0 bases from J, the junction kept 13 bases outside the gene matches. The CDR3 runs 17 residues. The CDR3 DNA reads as TGTGCCAGCAGGACTGGGGGGACAGTGACCACTAACTATGGCTACACCTTC. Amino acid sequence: CASRTGGTVTTNYGYTF.

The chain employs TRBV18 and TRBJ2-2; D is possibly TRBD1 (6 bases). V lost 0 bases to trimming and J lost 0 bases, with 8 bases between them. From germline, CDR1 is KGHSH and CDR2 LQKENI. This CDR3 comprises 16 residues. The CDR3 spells CASSPPGQTNTGELFF. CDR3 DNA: TGTGCCAGCTCACCACCCGGACAGACGAACACCGGGGAGCTGTTTTTT.

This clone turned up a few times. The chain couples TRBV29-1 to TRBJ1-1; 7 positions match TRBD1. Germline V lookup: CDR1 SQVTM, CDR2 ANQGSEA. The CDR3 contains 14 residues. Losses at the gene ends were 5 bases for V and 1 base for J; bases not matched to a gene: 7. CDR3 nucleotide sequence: TGCAGCGTTTGCGCAGGGGGGCCGAACACTGAAGCTTTCTTT. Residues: CSVCAGGPNTEAFF.

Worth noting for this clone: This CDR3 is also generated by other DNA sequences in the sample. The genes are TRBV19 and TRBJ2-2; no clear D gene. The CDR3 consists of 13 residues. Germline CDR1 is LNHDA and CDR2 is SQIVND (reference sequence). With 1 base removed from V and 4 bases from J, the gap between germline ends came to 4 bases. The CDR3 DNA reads TGTGCCAGTAGTATAGCGGGCACCGGGGAGCTGTTTTTT. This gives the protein CASSIAGTGELFF.

Written as DNA, the CDR3 is TGTGCCAGCAGCGTAAGGGGGCCTGGCTACACCTTC. This encodes CASSVRGPGYTF. The chain joins TRBV9 to TRBJ1-2; TRBD1 agrees at 7 bases. The CDR3 extends over 12 amino acids. Trimming removed 1 base from V and 7 bases from J; junction bases left unmatched: 1. From germline, CDR1 is SGDLS and CDR2 YYNGEE.

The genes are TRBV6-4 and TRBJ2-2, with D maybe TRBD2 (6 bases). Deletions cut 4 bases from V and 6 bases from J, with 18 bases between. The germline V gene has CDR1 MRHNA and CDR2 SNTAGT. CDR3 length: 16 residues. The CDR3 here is CASSASRDSSPGELFF. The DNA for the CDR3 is TGTGCCAGCAGTGCATCTCGGGACTCGTCACCCGGGGAGCTGTTTTTT.

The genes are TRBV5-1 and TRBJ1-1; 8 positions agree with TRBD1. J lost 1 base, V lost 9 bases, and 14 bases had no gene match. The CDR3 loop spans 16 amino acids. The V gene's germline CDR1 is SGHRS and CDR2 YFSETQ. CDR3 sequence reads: CATLQSPGGSNTEAFF. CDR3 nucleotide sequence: TGCGCCACCCTCCAAAGCCCAGGGGGCTCGAACACTGAAGCTTTCTTT.

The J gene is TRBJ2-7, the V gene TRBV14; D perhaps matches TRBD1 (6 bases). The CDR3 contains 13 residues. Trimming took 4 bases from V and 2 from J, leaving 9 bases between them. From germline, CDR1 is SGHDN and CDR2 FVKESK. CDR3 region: CASSPNRAYEQYF. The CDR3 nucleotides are TGTGCCAGCAGCCCAAACAGGGCCTACGAGCAGTACTTC.

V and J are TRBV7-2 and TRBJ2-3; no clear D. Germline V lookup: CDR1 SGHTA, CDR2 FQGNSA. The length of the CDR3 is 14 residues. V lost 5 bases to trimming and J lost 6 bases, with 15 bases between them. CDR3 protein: CASSLRGGTDTQYF. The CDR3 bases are TGTGCCAGCAGCCTGAGAGGCGGAACGGATACGCAGTATTTT.

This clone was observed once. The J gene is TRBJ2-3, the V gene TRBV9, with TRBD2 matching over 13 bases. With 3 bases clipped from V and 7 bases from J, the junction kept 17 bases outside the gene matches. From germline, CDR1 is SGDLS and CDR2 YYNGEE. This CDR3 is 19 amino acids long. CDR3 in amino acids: CASSDPYGLAGATGHTQYF. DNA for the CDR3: TGTGCCAGCAGCGACCCCTACGGACTAGCGGGGGCTACAGGCCATACGCAGTATTTT.

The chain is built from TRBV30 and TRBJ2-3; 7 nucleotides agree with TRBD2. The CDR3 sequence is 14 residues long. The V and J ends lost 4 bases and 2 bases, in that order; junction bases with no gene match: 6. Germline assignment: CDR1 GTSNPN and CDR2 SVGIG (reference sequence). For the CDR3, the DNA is TGTGCCTGGACCCTGGGAGGGGCCACAGATACGCAGTATTTT. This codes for CAWTLGGATDTQYF.

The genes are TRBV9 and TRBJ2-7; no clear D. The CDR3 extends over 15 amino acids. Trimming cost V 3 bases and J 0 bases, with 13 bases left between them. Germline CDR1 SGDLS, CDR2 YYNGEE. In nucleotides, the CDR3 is TGTGCCAGCAGCGCCGCGTCGGTGAGCTCCTACGAGCAGTACTTC. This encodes CASSAASVSSYEQYF. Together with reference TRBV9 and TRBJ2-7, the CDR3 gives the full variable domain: DSGVTQTPKHLITATGQRVTLRCSPRSGDLSVYWYQQSLDQGLQFLIQYYNGEERAKGNILERFSAQQFPDLHSELNLSSLELGDSALYFCASSAASVSSYEQYFGPGTRLTVT.

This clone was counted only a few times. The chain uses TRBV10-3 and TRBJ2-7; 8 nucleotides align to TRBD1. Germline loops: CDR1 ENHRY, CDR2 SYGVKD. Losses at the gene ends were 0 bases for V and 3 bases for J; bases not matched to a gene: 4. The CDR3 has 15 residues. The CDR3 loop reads CAISESGQGNYEQYF. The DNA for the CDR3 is TGTGCCATCAGTGAGTCTGGACAGGGCAACTACGAGCAGTACTTC.

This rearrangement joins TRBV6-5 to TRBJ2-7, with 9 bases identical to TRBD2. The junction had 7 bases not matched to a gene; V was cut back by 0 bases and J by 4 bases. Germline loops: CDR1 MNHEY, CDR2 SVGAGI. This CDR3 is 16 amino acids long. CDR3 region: CASSYSSGGPLYEQYF. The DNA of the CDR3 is TGTGCCAGCAGTTACTCGAGCGGGGGGCCCCTGTACGAGCAGTACTTC.

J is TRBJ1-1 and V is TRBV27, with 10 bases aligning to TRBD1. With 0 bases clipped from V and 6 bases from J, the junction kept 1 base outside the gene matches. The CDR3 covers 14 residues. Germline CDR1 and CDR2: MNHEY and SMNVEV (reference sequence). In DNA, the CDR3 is TGTGCCAGCAGTTTATCGGACAGGGGGGCTGAAGCTTTCTTT. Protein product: CASSLSDRGAEAFF.

The DNA for the CDR3 is TGTGCCAGCAGCTTTAAAAACACCGGGGAGCTGTTTTTT. Amino acid sequence: CASSFKNTGELFF. This chain uses TRBV7-6 with TRBJ2-2; D is undetermined. Looked up from germline, CDR1 is SGHVS and CDR2 is FNYEAQ. V lost 3 bases to trimming and J lost 2 bases, with 4 bases between them. The CDR3 covers 13 residues.

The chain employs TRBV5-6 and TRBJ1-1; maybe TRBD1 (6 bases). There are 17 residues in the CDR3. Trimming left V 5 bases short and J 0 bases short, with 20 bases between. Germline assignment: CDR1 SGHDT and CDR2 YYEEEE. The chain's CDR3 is CASRKERGALMNTEAFF. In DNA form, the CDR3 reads TGTGCCAGCAGGAAGGAACGGGGGGCACTAATGAACACTGAAGCTTTCTTT.